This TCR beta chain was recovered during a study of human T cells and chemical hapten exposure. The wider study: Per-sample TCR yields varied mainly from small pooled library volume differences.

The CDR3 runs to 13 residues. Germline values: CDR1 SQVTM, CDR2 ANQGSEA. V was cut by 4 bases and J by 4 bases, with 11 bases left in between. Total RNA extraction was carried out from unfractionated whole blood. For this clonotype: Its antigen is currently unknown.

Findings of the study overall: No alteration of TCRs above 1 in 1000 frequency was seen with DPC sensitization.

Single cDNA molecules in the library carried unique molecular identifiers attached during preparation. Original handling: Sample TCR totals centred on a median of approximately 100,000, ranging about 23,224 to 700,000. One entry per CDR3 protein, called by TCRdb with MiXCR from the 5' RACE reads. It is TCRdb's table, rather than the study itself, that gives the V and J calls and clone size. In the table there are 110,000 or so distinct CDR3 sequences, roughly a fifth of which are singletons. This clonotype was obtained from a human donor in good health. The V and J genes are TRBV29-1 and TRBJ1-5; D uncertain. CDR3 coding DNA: TGCAGCGTTGCTCGGTCCTTTAATCAGCCCCAGCATTTT. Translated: CSVARSFNQPQHF.